The present entry profiles one T cell receptor beta chain with its context. Method: immunoSEQ multiplex PCR; TCRdb's copy keeps in-frame clones and lacks some. The sample lists 100,000 or so clones, about four fifths occurring once. The sample belongs to a study of control samples from healthy donors and cancer patients. Looked up from germline, CDR1 is MGHDK and CDR2 is SYGVNS. This CDR3 has 15 residues. V lost 0 bases and J lost 6; bases outside the gene matches: 4. Sequenced input: blood. J is TRBJ1-4 and V is TRBV25-1, with TRBD1 identical over 7 bases. This TCR came from a woman between 45 and 60 years old in good health. DNA for the CDR3: TGTGCCAGCAGTGAATATGCAGGGGGAGATGAAAAACTGTTTTTT. Translation: CASSEYAGGDEKLFF. Based on the CDR3 plus reference TRBV25-1 and TRBJ1-4, the full variable domain is EADIYQTPRYLVIGTGKKITLECSQTMGHDKMYWYQQDPGMELHLIHYSYGVNSTEKGDLSSESTVSRIRTEHFPLTLESARPSHTSQYLCASSEYAGGDEKLFFGSGTQLSVL.